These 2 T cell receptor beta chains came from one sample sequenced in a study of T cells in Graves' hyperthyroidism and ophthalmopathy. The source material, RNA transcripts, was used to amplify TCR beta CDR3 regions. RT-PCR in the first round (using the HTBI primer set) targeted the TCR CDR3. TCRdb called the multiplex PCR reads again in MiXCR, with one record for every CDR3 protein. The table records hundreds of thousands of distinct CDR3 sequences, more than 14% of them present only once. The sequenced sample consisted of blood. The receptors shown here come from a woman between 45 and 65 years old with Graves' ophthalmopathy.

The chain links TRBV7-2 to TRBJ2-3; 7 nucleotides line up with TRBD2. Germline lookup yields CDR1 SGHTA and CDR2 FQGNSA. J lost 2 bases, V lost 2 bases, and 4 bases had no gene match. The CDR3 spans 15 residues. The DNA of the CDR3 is TGTGCCAGCAGCTTACCAGCGGGGAACACAGATACGCAGTATTTT. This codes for CASSLPAGNTDTQYF.

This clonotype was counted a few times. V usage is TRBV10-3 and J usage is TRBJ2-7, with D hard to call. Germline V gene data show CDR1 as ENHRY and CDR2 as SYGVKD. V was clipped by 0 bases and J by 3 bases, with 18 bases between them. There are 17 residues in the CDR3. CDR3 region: CAISESETPTAVYEQYF. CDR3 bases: TGTGCCATCAGTGAGTCGGAGACACCCACAGCTGTCTACGAGCAGTACTTC.